This section outlines one T cell receptor beta chain sequence together with its context. Its antigen remains unknown. This sample stems from a study of T cell responses to AZD1222 COVID-19 vaccine. The overall study: Some second doses came at about 4 weeks and others at about 12 weeks; these were pooled. General study findings and limits: Clonal diversity may have been underestimated, and the donors were mostly white British, with more females than males.

Germline V gene lookup returns CDR1 SEHNR and CDR2 FQNEAQ (reference sequence). CDR3 length: 18 residues. Trimming left V 3 bases short and J 5 bases short, with 25 bases between. Sequencing used immunoSEQ multiplex PCR; TCRdb keeps in-frame clones, though not all of them. The sample lists 130,000 to 150,000 clones, 85% to 90% occurring once. This clonotype was sampled from an adult in good health. The sequences come from peripheral blood, collected on day 0 of AZD1222 vaccination. The chain couples TRBV7-9 to TRBJ1-1, with D perhaps TRBD1 (5 bases). The CDR3: CASSFGAHSQPGRTEAFF. Here the CDR3 DNA reads TGTGCCAGCAGCTTCGGGGCCCACAGCCAGCCGGGGAGGACTGAAGCTTTCTTT. The full variable domain, in which reference TRBV7-9 and TRBJ1-1 provide the parts outside the CDR3, is DTGVSQNPRHKITKRGQNVTFRCDPISEHNRLYWYRQTLGQGPEFLTYFQNEAQLEKSRLLSDRFSAERPKGSFSTLEIQRTEQGDSAMYLCASSFGAHSQPGRTEAFFGQGTRLTVV.